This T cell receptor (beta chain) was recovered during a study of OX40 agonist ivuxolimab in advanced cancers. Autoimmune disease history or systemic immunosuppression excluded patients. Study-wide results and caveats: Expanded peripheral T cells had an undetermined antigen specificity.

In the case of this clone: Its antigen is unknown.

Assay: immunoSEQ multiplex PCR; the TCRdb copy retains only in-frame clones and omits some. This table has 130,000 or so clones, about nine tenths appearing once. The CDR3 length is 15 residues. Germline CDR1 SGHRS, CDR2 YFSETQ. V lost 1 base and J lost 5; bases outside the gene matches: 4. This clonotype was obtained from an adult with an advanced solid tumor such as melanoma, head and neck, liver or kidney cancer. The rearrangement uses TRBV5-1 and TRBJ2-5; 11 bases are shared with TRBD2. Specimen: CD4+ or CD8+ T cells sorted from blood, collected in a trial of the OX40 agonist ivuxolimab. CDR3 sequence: CASSLTSGSEETQYF. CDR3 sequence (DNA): TGCGCCAGCAGCTTGACTAGCGGGAGCGAGGAGACCCAGTACTTC.